These T cell receptor beta chains were read from a single sample in a study of cytomegalovirus exposure and HLA in healthy donors. Here immunoSEQ multiplex PCR was the method, and the copy in TCRdb shows in-frame clones only, minus some. The sample lists more than 85,000 clones; roughly 90% were seen once. The sequencing sample was made of PBMCs. The origin of the receptors is a woman between 25 and 40 years old in good health and CMV-seropositive. Both conserved end residues are part of each CDR3.

CDR3 length: 19
J gene: TRBJ2-1
V gene: TRBV4-1
CDR3 protein: CASSHPGLAGGPGKNEQFF

CDR3 length: 14
J gene: TRBJ2-1
V gene: TRBV6-6
CDR3 protein: CASGAGVNRGEQFF

CDR3 length: 14
J gene: TRBJ2-1
V gene: TRBV30
CDR3 protein: CAWMDWESYNEQFF

CDR3 length: 16
J gene: TRBJ2-1
V gene: TRBV11-2
CDR3 protein: CASELAGGPKQNEQFF

CDR3 length: 12
J gene: TRBJ2-3
V gene: TRBV6-1
CDR3 protein: CASSEVRATQYF

CDR3 length: 14
J gene: TRBJ1-3
V gene: TRBV6-5
CDR3 protein: CASQLTGAGNTIYF

CDR3 length: 13
J gene: TRBJ1-5
V gene: TRBV27
CDR3 protein: CASSPLPDWAQHF

CDR3 length: 14
J gene: TRBJ2-1
V gene: TRBV5-1
CDR3 protein: CATRAGLADNEQFF

CDR3 length: 15
J gene: TRBJ1-4
V gene: TRBV15
CDR3 protein: CATSRDRFQGEKLFF

CDR3 length: 17
J gene: TRBJ2-1
V gene: TRBV7-9
CDR3 protein: CASSPDWREKSYNEQFF

CDR3 length: 15
J gene: TRBJ2-5
V gene: TRBV5-1
CDR3 protein: CASSGREGPSETQYF

CDR3 length: 14
J gene: TRBJ1-1
V gene: TRBV7-9
CDR3 protein: CASSPLAATLEAFF

CDR3 length: 15
J gene: TRBJ2-1
V gene: TRBV19
CDR3 protein: CASTDRQGSYNEQFF

CDR3 length: 14
J gene: TRBJ2-5
V gene: TRBV13
CDR3 protein: CASSLGGGMETQYF

CDR3 length: 15
J gene: TRBJ2-7
V gene: TRBV13
CDR3 protein: CASSLAGLASYEQYF

CDR3 length: 15
J gene: TRBJ2-3
V gene: TRBV6-5
CDR3 protein: CASRLSGSHTDTQYF

CDR3 length: 14
J gene: TRBJ2-1
V gene: TRBV21-1
CDR3 protein: CASSKNQGRNEQFF